Below are 16 T cell receptor beta chains sequenced from a single sample in a study of post-analysis software for immune sequencing data. Study findings and constraints: TRBV segments more frequent in patients than in controls numbered about 5 and included TRBV5-6, TRBV5-1 and TRBV20-1.

The antigens these receptors bind are not known. The TCR beta cDNA libraries contained unique molecular identifiers. Via MiXCR, TCRdb re-called the PCR reads, giving one row per CDR3 protein. The repertoire holds hundreds of thousands of distinct CDR3 sequences, about 53% seen once, with approximately 4.2% in the top ten. The specimen sequenced was blood. The receptor set was obtained from a girl aged 10 to 17 with multiple sclerosis.

In its sample, this clonotype was seen a few times. The chain combines TRBV9 with TRBJ2-3; D may correspond to TRBD1 or TRBD2 (6 bases each). V was pared by 4 bases and J by 6 bases, with 27 bases between. CDR1 and CDR2 from the germline V gene are SGDLS and YYNGEE. The CDR3 totals 18 residues. For the CDR3, the DNA is TGTGCCAGCAGCTCTAAAAGGGGGGCTATTGGTCCCCAGGATACGCAGTATTTT. This translates into CASSSKRGAIGPQDTQYF.

The chain recombines TRBV7-2 with TRBJ2-7; no clear D gene. Germline V lookup: CDR1 SGHTA, CDR2 FQGNSA. V lost 4 bases to trimming and J lost 9 bases, with 16 bases between them. CDR3 size: 13 residues. The CDR3 nucleotides are TGTGCCAGCAGCTCCCCAGAGGCCTTGGGGCAGTACTTC. This codes for CASSSPEALGQYF.

This clonotype was counted only a few times. The chain combines TRBV7-8 with TRBJ1-2; 12 positions agree with TRBD1. V was pared by 5 bases and J by 7 bases, with 8 bases of the junction left unmatched. This CDR3 contains 15 residues. Germline V lookup: CDR1 SGHVS, CDR2 FQNEAQ. The CDR3 here is CASSQGQGAIGGYTF. The CDR3 nucleotides read TGTGCCAGCAGCCAGGGACAGGGGGCAATAGGTGGCTACACCTTC.

This rearrangement joins TRBV29-1 to TRBJ2-7, with a weak D call TRBD1 (5 bases). The CDR3 is made up of 12 amino acids. In germline, CDR1 is SQVTM, CDR2 ANQGSEA. The V end lost 3 bases, the J end lost 2 bases, and 8 bases lay between the germline ends. The CDR3 region has the DNA TGCAGCGTTGAGACAGCAGCCTACGAGCAGTACTTC. Its translation: CSVETAAYEQYF.

This CDR3 is CSGSWTETYEQYF. CDR3 sequence (DNA): TGCAGTGGGAGCTGGACGGAAACCTACGAGCAGTACTTC. The chain links TRBV20-1 to TRBJ2-7; D gene ambiguous. CDR1 and CDR2 (germline): DFQATT, SNEGSKA (reference sequence). V shed 7 bases and J shed 2 bases, with 15 bases lying between them. The CDR3 runs 13 residues.

This chain uses TRBV5-1 with TRBJ2-5; D is unresolved. V shed 5 bases and J shed 0 bases, with 11 bases lying between them. Germline lookup yields CDR1 SGHRS and CDR2 YFSETQ. This CDR3 region has 14 residues. The CDR3 region has the DNA TGCGCCAGCAGTAGTCAGTGGCACCAAGAGACCCAGTACTTC. It encodes CASSSQWHQETQYF.

This clonotype was recorded only once. The rearrangement joins TRBV14 to TRBJ1-3; the match to TRBD1 covers 10 bases. V trimming: 5 bases; J trimming: 0 bases; junction bases outside the gene matches: 7. Germline CDR1 reads SGHDN; CDR2 reads FVKESK. The CDR3 is 17 amino acids. CDR3 residues: CASSTFRTGGSGNTIYF. CDR3 coding DNA: TGTGCCAGCAGCACTTTCCGGACAGGGGGCTCTGGAAACACCATATATTTT.

The chain links TRBV12-3 or TRBV12-4 to TRBJ2-1; TRBD2 agrees at 14 bases. After removal of 0 bases from V and 12 bases from J, the junction contained 4 bases not matched to a gene. CDR3 length: 15 amino acids. The CDR3 sequence is CASSLATSGRAAQFF. Here the CDR3 DNA reads TGTGCCAGCAGTTTAGCGACTAGCGGGAGGGCTGCGCAGTTCTTC.

This chain links TRBV12-3 or TRBV12-4 with TRBJ2-7; D tentatively reads TRBD1 or TRBD2 (5 bases each). V gave up 1 base and J gave up 4 bases, with 17 bases separating them. This CDR3 has 16 residues. Written as DNA, the CDR3 is TGTGCCAGCAGTTTAGGTTGGGGGATAGGGGAGTACGAGCAGTACTTC. Its protein is CASSLGWGIGEYEQYF.

V gene TRBV3-1 combines with J gene TRBJ2-7; 8 bases align to TRBD1. The germline V gene has CDR1 LGHDT and CDR2 YNNKEL (reference sequence). After removal of 3 bases from V and 6 bases from J, the junction contained 4 bases not matched to a gene. This CDR3 comprises 13 residues. CDR3 in DNA: TGTGCCAGCAGCCAGGACAGGGTAAGCGAGCAGTACTTC. This encodes CASSQDRVSEQYF.

The chain carries TRBV12-3 or TRBV12-4 and TRBJ2-5, with TRBD1 identical over 8 bases. Near its end, the DNA agrees better with TRBJ2-7, so the J call may be wrong. The CDR3 covers 14 residues. The DNA for the CDR3 is TGTGCCAGCACCAAAGGACAGGGCCCTTACGAGCAGTACTTC. This translates into CASTKGQGPYEQYF.

The J gene is TRBJ2-7, the V gene TRBV7-9; a weak D match, TRBD1 (5 bases). The CDR3 has 12 amino acids. Germline-derived CDR1 and CDR2 are SEHNR and FQNEAQ (reference sequence). V dropped 5 bases and J dropped 5 bases, with 10 bases sitting between them. The CDR3 sequence is CASSPRTNEQYF. The CDR3 DNA reads TGTGCCAGCAGCCCCCGGACAAACGAGCAGTACTTC. Variable domain in full (rest from reference TRBV7-9 and TRBJ2-7): DTGVSQNPRHKITKRGQNVTFRCDPISEHNRLYWYRQTLGQGPEFLTYFQNEAQLEKSRLLSDRFSAERPKGSFSTLEIQRTEQGDSAMYLCASSPRTNEQYFGPGTRLTVT.

There are a few counts of this clonotype. This chain links TRBV7-8 with TRBJ2-7, with a possible D match to TRBD2 (5 bases). The CDR3 is made up of 12 amino acids. V gave up 5 bases and J gave up 5 bases, with 10 bases separating them. The germline gives CDR1 SGHVS, CDR2 FQNEAQ. The CDR3, as DNA: TGTGCCAGCAGCCGCTCCGGGAACGAGCAGTACTTC. Protein product: CASSRSGNEQYF.

This clonotype was observed a handful of times. The chain employs TRBV10-3 and TRBJ2-4, with D unclear. V dropped 4 bases and J dropped 0 bases, with 7 bases sitting between them. CDR1 and CDR2 (germline): ENHRY, SYGVKD. The CDR3 spans 14 residues. The CDR3 region has the DNA TGTGCCATCAGTGTGGGGATAGCCAAAAACATTCAGTACTTC. It is translated as CAISVGIAKNIQYF.

The chain links TRBV5-1 to TRBJ2-7, with D tentatively TRBD2 (6 bases). Germline-derived CDR1 and CDR2 are SGHRS and YFSETQ. Deletions cut 0 bases from V and 5 bases from J, with 12 bases between. The length of the CDR3 is 14 residues. The CDR3 DNA is TGCGCCAGCAGCTTGGGCCGGGACTGGGACGAGCAGTACTTC. Protein: CASSLGRDWDEQYF.

This clonotype was observed a few times. The V and J genes are TRBV5-5 and TRBJ2-1; 8 bases agree with TRBD2. The CDR3 extends over 15 amino acids. With 2 bases clipped from V and 8 bases from J, the junction kept 9 bases outside the gene matches. The germline V gene has CDR1 SGHKS and CDR2 YYEKEE (reference sequence). The CDR3 spells CASSFGGLAGDEQFF. The CDR3 DNA reads TGTGCCAGCAGCTTTGGAGGTCTAGCGGGTGATGAGCAGTTCTTC.